A single sample is the source of the 25 T cell receptor beta chains below, sequenced in a study of stem cell transplantation in POMP-related autoinflammatory disease. Some clones are missing from TCRdb's copy, which holds only in-frame ones; the method was immunoSEQ multiplex PCR. The data show some 26,000 clones, approximately 78% seen once. The sample in question was CD4+ T cells from PBMCs, obtained before stem cell transplantation. The source of these receptors is a human donor with POMP-related autoinflammation and immune dysregulation (PRAID).

The CDR3 protein is CASSPAETEAFF. CDR3 sequence (DNA): TGTGCCAGCAGCCCGGCAGAAACTGAAGCTTTCTTT. This chain connects TRBV6-6 to TRBJ1-1, with unresolved D. V was cut by 6 bases and J by 5 bases, with 10 bases left in between. The CDR3 extends over 12 amino acids. Germline assignment: CDR1 MNHNY and CDR2 SVGAGI (reference sequence).

This clone was recorded a few times. The chain recombines TRBV5-1 with TRBJ2-7, with a tentative D call TRBD2 (5 bases). Trimming shortened V by 5 bases and J by 5 bases, and 8 bases separated the two germline ends. The CDR3 contains 11 residues. CDR1 is SGHRS, CDR2 YFSETQ, per germline. CDR3: CASRGVDEQYF. The CDR3 DNA follows: TGCGCCAGCAGGGGAGTGGACGAGCAGTACTTC.

On this clone itself: Within the sample, other DNA sequences also encode this same CDR3. The chain uses TRBV30 and TRBJ2-7; D not resolved. Germline loops: CDR1 GTSNPN, CDR2 SVGIG (reference sequence). With 3 bases removed from V and 7 bases from J, the gap between germline ends came to 13 bases. CDR3 length equals 12 residues. The CDR3 here is CAWSVNGWEQYF. The CDR3 nucleotides are TGTGCCTGGAGCGTAAATGGGTGGGAGCAGTACTTC.

The J gene is TRBJ2-6, the V gene TRBV2; possibly TRBD1 or TRBD2 for D (6 bases each). CDR1 is SNHLY and CDR2 is FYNNEI in the germline V gene. Trimming cost V 3 bases and J 0 bases, with 15 bases left between them. The CDR3 has 18 amino acids. Written as DNA, the CDR3 is TGTGCCAGCAGTGATTTTGCAGGGGACTTCTCTGGGGCCAACGTCCTGACTTTC. It yields the protein CASSDFAGDFSGANVLTF.

The V gene is TRBV19, the J gene TRBJ1-2; D not certain. The CDR3 length is 15 residues. Deletions cut 7 bases from V and 5 bases from J, with 20 bases between. The germline V gene encodes CDR1 LNHDA and CDR2 SQIVND (reference sequence). The CDR3 reads CASTRHGRNWYGYTF. CDR3 DNA sequence: TGTGCCAGTACTCGACACGGGCGTAACTGGTATGGCTACACCTTC.

The chain links TRBV5-6 to TRBJ1-5, with TRBD1 matching over 10 bases. CDR1 SGHDT and CDR2 YYEEEE come from the germline V gene. Unmatched junction bases numbered 2, after V lost 0 bases and J lost 5 bases. The CDR3 has 15 amino acids. The CDR3 nucleotides read TGTGCCAGCAGCTTGGCCGGGACAGGGGATCAGCCCCAGCATTTT. Its protein is CASSLAGTGDQPQHF. Using reference TRBV5-6 and TRBJ1-5 for the parts outside the CDR3, the full variable domain is DAGVTQSPTHLIKTRGQQVTLRCSPKSGHDTVSWYQQALGQGPQFIFQYYEEEERQRGNFPDRFSGHQFPNYSSELNVNALLLGDSALYLCASSLAGTGDQPQHFGDGTRLSIL.

The J gene is TRBJ1-2, the V gene TRBV5-4; D gene ambiguous. The V gene's germline CDR1 is SGHNT and CDR2 YYREEE (reference sequence). The CDR3 consists of 13 residues. V lost 0 bases and J 7 bases, leaving 10 bases between the germline ends. Here the CDR3 reads CASSLVFGGGYTF. CDR3 nucleotide sequence: TGTGCCAGCAGCTTGGTTTTCGGTGGTGGCTACACCTTC.

This chain connects TRBV2 to TRBJ2-5, with TRBD2 matching 9 bases. CDR1 and CDR2 (germline): SNHLY, FYNNEI. Unmatched junction bases numbered 7, after V lost 4 bases and J lost 1 base. This CDR3 spans 16 amino acids. The CDR3 DNA follows: TGTGCCAGCAGTGTGTGGTCTAGCGGGACCCAAGAGACCCAGTACTTC. Its protein is CASSVWSSGTQETQYF. The full variable domain, completed using reference TRBV2 and TRBJ2-5, is EPEVTQTPSHQVTQMGQEVILRCVPISNHLYFYWYRQILGQKVEFLVSFYNNEISEKSEIFDDQFSVERPDGSNFTLKIRSTKLEDSAMYFCASSVWSSGTQETQYFGPGTRLLVL.

The rearrangement joins TRBV28 to TRBJ2-7, with 14 nucleotides matching TRBD2. V trimming: 5 bases; J trimming: 5 bases; junction bases outside the gene matches: 8. Germline V CDR1 and CDR2: MDHEN, SYDVKM. This CDR3 has 16 residues. The CDR3 region is CASSPGTSGRWNEQYF. For the CDR3, the DNA is TGTGCCAGCAGTCCAGGGACTAGCGGGAGATGGAACGAGCAGTACTTC. Full variable domain (missing parts from reference TRBV28 and TRBJ2-7): DVKVTQSSRYLVKRTGEKVFLECVQDMDHENMFWYRQDPGLGLRLIYFSYDVKMKEKGDIPEGYSVSREKKERFSLILESASTNQTSMYLCASSPGTSGRWNEQYFGPGTRLTVT.

The chain joins TRBV6-5 to TRBJ2-7; TRBD1 aligns across 8 bases. V shed 4 bases, J shed 4 bases, and the junction held 6 bases outside the gene matches. The length of the CDR3 is 14 residues. Germline assignment: CDR1 MNHEY and CDR2 SVGAGI. The CDR3, as DNA: TGTGCCAGCAGTTCCCGGACAGGGTGGTACGAGCAGTACTTC. It is translated as CASSSRTGWYEQYF.

This clone appeared once. The gene calls are TRBV5-1 and TRBJ2-5; TRBD1 aligns across 8 bases. Germline trimming cut 3 bases from V and 5 bases from J; bases unmatched to any gene: 9. The CDR3 spans 15 residues. Germline CDR1 and CDR2: SGHRS and YFSETQ. In nucleotides, the CDR3 is TGCGCCAGCAGCTCTCTCACAGGGGGGATGGAGACCCAGTACTTC. Amino acids: CASSSLTGGMETQYF.

The chain employs TRBV28 and TRBJ2-3; TRBD1 might be the D (6 bases). Looked up from germline, CDR1 is MDHEN and CDR2 is SYDVKM. The CDR3 has 16 amino acids. V was trimmed by 2 bases and J by 3 bases, leaving 15 bases between them. The CDR3 nucleotides are TGTGCCAGCAGTTTAGCCCAGGGGATTTTTACAGATACGCAGTATTTT. Translated, it gives CASSLAQGIFTDTQYF.

The CDR3 DNA follows: TGTGCCTGGAGTGCAGGAGGGACTAGCGGGGGGTACGAGCAGTACTTC. Translating it yields CAWSAGGTSGGYEQYF. This chain links TRBV30 with TRBJ2-7, with 15 bases matching TRBD2. The CDR3 totals 16 residues. CDR1 GTSNPN and CDR2 SVGIG come from the germline V gene (reference sequence). The J segment lost 4 bases and the V segment lost 1 base, leaving 5 bases of the junction unmatched.

The chain employs TRBV7-9 and TRBJ2-5, with no clear D. The CDR3 spans 13 residues. CDR1 is SEHNR, CDR2 FQNEAQ, per germline (reference sequence). V lost 3 bases to trimming and J lost 5 bases, with 10 bases between them. CDR3 DNA sequence: TGTGCCAGCAGCTTGGGAACCGGGGAGACCCAGTACTTC. Protein sequence: CASSLGTGETQYF. Variable domain in full (rest from reference TRBV7-9 and TRBJ2-5): DTGVSQNPRHKITKRGQNVTFRCDPISEHNRLYWYRQTLGQGPEFLTYFQNEAQLEKSRLLSDRFSAERPKGSFSTLEIQRTEQGDSAMYLCASSLGTGETQYFGPGTRLLVL.

The chain is built from TRBV6-5 and TRBJ1-2; D may be TRBD1 (5 bases). Trimming pared 4 bases from V and 10 bases from J, leaving 10 bases between. Per germline, CDR1 MNHEY and CDR2 SVGAGI. CDR3 size: 11 residues. The CDR3 sequence is CASSSVGAYTF. The CDR3, as DNA: TGTGCCAGCAGTTCGGTCGGGGCCTACACCTTC.

This clone was counted a single time. The junction departs from germline at one end; a sequencing error may be responsible. The rearrangement uses TRBV7-7 and TRBJ1-4; TRBD1 matches 7 bases. The CDR3 runs 13 residues. Germline CDR1 and CDR2: SSHAT and FNYEAQ (reference sequence). The CDR3 nucleotides read TGTGCTAGCAGCCCCCGACAGGGCGAAAAACTGTTTTTT. It codes for CASSPRQGEKLFF.

This chain uses TRBV12-1 with TRBJ2-2; the D call of TRBD2 is as the table states it, not checked on the DNA. TRBV12-1 is flagged as a pseudogene. The CDR3 is 17 amino acids. The CDR3 bases are TGTGCCAGCAGTTCCATTGGGTTTAGCGGGAGCACCGGGGAGCTGTTTTTT. Translated, it gives CASSSIGFSGSTGELFF.

This chain connects TRBV5-1 to TRBJ2-1; 9 positions match TRBD2. J was trimmed by 7 bases and V by 0 bases; bases with no gene match: 8. The CDR3 loop spans 16 amino acids. Germline values: CDR1 SGHRS, CDR2 YFSETQ. The CDR3 sequence is CASSLGAGGPGNEQFF. CDR3 sequence (DNA): TGCGCCAGCAGCTTGGGGGCGGGAGGGCCTGGAAATGAGCAGTTCTTC.

This clone was detected a few times. The chain is built from TRBV4-1 and TRBJ1-1; 9 nucleotides line up with TRBD1. The germline gives CDR1 MGHRA, CDR2 YSYEKL. The CDR3 covers 14 residues. V lost 1 base and J lost 11; bases outside the gene matches: 8. The CDR3 region is CASSQVGTGSGAFF. In nucleotides, the CDR3 is TGCGCCAGCAGCCAAGTGGGGACAGGGTCTGGGGCTTTCTTT.

The chain joins TRBV6-5 to TRBJ1-1; tentative D call: TRBD1 (6 bases). Germline assignment: CDR1 MNHEY and CDR2 SVGAGI. V shed 2 bases and J shed 5 bases, with 18 bases lying between them. The CDR3 has 16 amino acids. The CDR3 loop is CASSYGGGVFGTEAFF. In nucleotides, the CDR3 is TGTGCCAGCAGTTACGGGGGCGGAGTCTTTGGTACTGAAGCTTTCTTT.

V gene TRBV7-9 combines with J gene TRBJ2-2; no definite D call. The CDR3 is 12 amino acids. The germline V gene encodes CDR1 SEHNR and CDR2 FQNEAQ (reference sequence). The V gene lost 5 bases and the J gene lost 2 bases, with 3 bases spanning the gap. CDR3 bases: TGTGCCAGCAGCCCTAACACCGGGGAGCTGTTTTTT. Translating it yields CASSPNTGELFF.

The rearrangement uses TRBV5-1 and TRBJ2-5; D may correspond to TRBD1 or TRBD2 (6 bases each). Trimming left V 0 bases short and J 5 bases short, with 14 bases between. This CDR3 is 15 amino acids long. Germline V lookup: CDR1 SGHRS, CDR2 YFSETQ. This CDR3 reads CASSLAPGGRETQYF. DNA for the CDR3: TGCGCCAGCAGCTTGGCGCCCGGGGGCAGGGAGACCCAGTACTTC.

The J gene is TRBJ2-1, the V gene TRBV4-1; D possibly corresponds to TRBD2 (6 bases). Germline loops: CDR1 MGHRA, CDR2 YSYEKL. V shed 1 base and J shed 3 bases, with 7 bases lying between them. There are 14 residues in the CDR3. The CDR3 sequence is CASSQADYYNEQFF. CDR3 DNA: TGCGCCAGCAGCCAAGCGGACTACTACAATGAGCAGTTCTTC.

This clone occurred a few times. The V gene is TRBV6-5, the J gene TRBJ1-3; D gene ambiguous. Germline V gene data show CDR1 as MNHEY and CDR2 as SVGAGI. Trimming took off 5 bases at V and 1 base at J, with 6 bases between the two ends. CDR3 length: 13 residues. The CDR3 region is CASSRESGNTIYF. CDR3 DNA: TGTGCCAGCAGTCGCGAGTCTGGAAACACCATATATTTT.

This rearrangement joins TRBV13 to TRBJ1-3, with D possibly matching TRBD1 (5 bases). Germline V gene data show CDR1 as PRHDT and CDR2 as FYEKMQ (reference sequence). The CDR3 sequence is 13 residues long. The V end lost 7 bases, the J end lost 4 bases, and 11 bases lay between the germline ends. CDR3 in DNA: TGTGCCAGCATTTCGCAGGGAGGAAACACCATATATTTT. Protein product: CASISQGGNTIYF.